This T cell receptor (beta chain) was retrieved from a study of glioma-infiltrating T cells. This CDR3 comprises 15 residues. Per germline, CDR1 LNHDA and CDR2 SQIVND (reference sequence). V was trimmed by 3 bases and J by 0 bases, leaving 10 bases between them. The iRepertoire nested amplicon-rescue multiplex PCR amplified TCR alpha and beta CDR3s from RNA. Tissue mRNA or PBMC total RNA, roughly 100-400 ng, went into one-step reverse transcription and amplification. TCRdb ran MiXCR on the multiplex PCR reads and lists one entry per CDR3 protein. Altogether tens of thousands of distinct CDR3 sequences are present, less than 30% being singletons, with the ten largest covering 6.7%. General observations from the study: Gliomas, especially low-grade, showed above-expected tissue-blood divergence; non-neoplastic patients showed below. CDR3 overlap between tissue and blood was very small.

This clonotype has at least ten counts. Its antigen is not known. This rearrangement joins TRBV19 to TRBJ2-3; D gene ambiguous. The clonotype originates from a human donor with low-grade glioma or glioblastoma, undergoing nonglioma brain surgery, or in good health (not recorded which). Sequencing was performed on glioma tissue, nonneoplastic brain tissue, or PBMCs (not recorded which). CDR3 protein: CASSMTHISTDTQYF. The CDR3 bases are TGTGCCAGTAGTATGACTCACATTAGCACAGATACGCAGTATTTT.